The 28 T cell receptor beta chains listed next were all sequenced from one sample in a study of cytomegalovirus exposure and HLA in healthy donors. Generated by immunoSEQ multiplex PCR, the TCRdb table keeps only in-frame clones and is missing some. The sample contains about 280,000 clones, 85% to 90% of which appear only once. Input material: PBMCs. All receptors derive from a woman aged 18-29 years in good health and CMV-seronegative.

This chain uses TRBV5-4 with TRBJ2-7, with 8 bases fitting TRBD1. The CDR3 totals 14 residues. The V gene's germline CDR1 is SGHNT and CDR2 YYREEE (reference sequence). V trimming: 3 bases; J trimming: 0 bases; junction bases outside the gene matches: 2. Written as DNA, the CDR3 is TGTGCCAGCAGCTCACAGGGGGGCTCCTACGAGCAGTACTTC. The encoded protein is CASSSQGGSYEQYF.

The chain has TRBV5-1 and TRBJ2-1, with TRBD2 identical over 14 bases. The CDR3 totals 15 residues. Germline CDR1 SGHRS, CDR2 YFSETQ. J gave up 9 bases and V 4 bases, and 6 bases lay outside the gene matches. The CDR3: CASSQGLAGVGEQFF. The CDR3 region has the DNA TGCGCCAGCAGCCAGGGACTAGCGGGAGTAGGTGAGCAGTTCTTC.

The chain joins TRBV4-3 to TRBJ1-5, with 9 bases fitting TRBD1. The CDR3 is 18 amino acids. The ends lost 4 bases at V and 5 bases at J; junction bases unmatched: 15. Germline V CDR1 and CDR2: LGHNA, YSLEER. The CDR3 here is CASSLEPLQGATDQPQHF. The DNA for the CDR3 is TGCGCCAGCAGCCTTGAACCCCTACAGGGGGCCACGGATCAGCCCCAGCATTTT.

The chain carries TRBV7-2 and TRBJ2-1, with D maybe TRBD1 (7 bases). Trimming left V 5 bases short and J 10 bases short, with 12 bases between. Germline CDR1 and CDR2: SGHTA and FQGNSA. CDR3 size: 12 residues. This CDR3 is CASSRLGGEQFF. The CDR3 DNA sequence: TGTGCCAGCAGCAGACTAGGGGGCGAGCAGTTCTTC.

V is TRBV5-6 and J is TRBJ1-1; D gene ambiguous. This CDR3 is 14 amino acids long. CDR1 and CDR2 (germline): SGHDT, YYEEEE. The V end was cut by 0 bases, the J end by 0 bases, with 6 bases between. The chain's CDR3 is CASSLAEVNTEAFF. The CDR3 DNA reads as TGTGCCAGCAGCTTGGCCGAGGTGAACACTGAAGCTTTCTTT. Together with reference TRBV5-6 and TRBJ1-1, the CDR3 gives the full variable domain: DAGVTQSPTHLIKTRGQQVTLRCSPKSGHDTVSWYQQALGQGPQFIFQYYEEEERQRGNFPDRFSGHQFPNYSSELNVNALLLGDSALYLCASSLAEVNTEAFFGQGTRLTVV.

This clone was detected a few times. The rearrangement joins TRBV9 to TRBJ2-1, with 8 bases aligning to TRBD2. This CDR3 contains 17 residues. The V segment lost 0 bases and the J segment 0 bases; nucleotides outside the gene matches: 5. The germline V gene encodes CDR1 SGDLS and CDR2 YYNGEE. This CDR3 reads CASSVAGREASYNEQFF. CDR3 DNA sequence: TGTGCCAGCAGCGTAGCGGGGCGGGAGGCCTCCTACAATGAGCAGTTCTTC.

This clone was observed once. This chain uses TRBV7-9 with TRBJ2-7; 15 bases are shared with TRBD2. Looked up from germline, CDR1 is SEHNR and CDR2 is FQNEAQ (reference sequence). After removal of 1 base from V and 6 bases from J, the junction contained 4 bases not matched to a gene. This CDR3 contains 16 residues. In DNA, the CDR3 is TGTGCCAGCAGCTTAGGTGGACTAGCGGGAGGGCGCGAGCAGTACTTC. Translating gives CASSLGGLAGGREQYF.

With regard to this clone: This same CDR3 is encoded by further DNA sequences in the sample. CDR3 DNA sequence: TGTGCCAGCTCACCACTAGCGGGAGTGTCAGATACGCAGTATTTT. This encodes CASSPLAGVSDTQYF. The chain couples TRBV18 to TRBJ2-3; 9 nucleotides align to TRBD2. After removal of 1 base from V and 4 bases from J, the junction contained 3 bases not matched to a gene. The CDR3 is made up of 15 amino acids. Germline CDR1 reads KGHSH; CDR2 reads LQKENI.

In regard to this clone: Different DNA sequences within this sample yield the same CDR3. The chain has TRBV7-3 and TRBJ2-7; 14 bases are a match to TRBD2. J gave up 5 bases and V 5 bases, and 5 bases lay outside the gene matches. CDR3 length: 15 residues. Germline CDR1 reads SGHTA; CDR2 reads FQGTGA. The CDR3 region has the DNA TGTGCCAGCAGCACGAGGACTAGCGGGAGGAACGAGCAGTACTTC. Protein sequence: CASSTRTSGRNEQYF.

The J gene is TRBJ1-2, the V gene TRBV19, with TRBD1 as a possible D gene (6 bases). The V and J ends lost 7 bases and 8 bases respectively, with 23 bases between them. The germline CDR1 and CDR2 sequences are LNHDA and SQIVND (reference sequence). This CDR3 is 15 amino acids long. The DNA of the CDR3 is TGTGCCAGTACCGCGCAGGGGTTCCGTCCCTACGGCTACACCTTC. The encoded protein is CASTAQGFRPYGYTF. Variable domain in full (rest from reference TRBV19 and TRBJ1-2): DGGITQSPKYLFRKEGQNVTLSCEQNLNHDAMYWYRQDPGQGLRLIYYSQIVNDFQKGDIAEGYSVSREKKESFPLTVTSAQKNPTAFYLCASTAQGFRPYGYTFGSGTRLTVV.

The chain combines TRBV7-2 with TRBJ2-2, with D tentatively TRBD2 (6 bases). Per the germline V gene, CDR1 is SGHTA and CDR2 is FQGNSA. The CDR3 has 17 residues. Trimming cost V 5 bases and J 6 bases, with 22 bases left between them. CDR3 protein: CASSHPGRGEGAGELFF. The CDR3 nucleotides read TGTGCCAGCAGCCACCCAGGGCGCGGGGAAGGTGCCGGGGAGCTGTTTTTT.

In its sample, this clone was seen once. The rearrangement uses TRBV10-3 and TRBJ2-3; 11 bases map to TRBD2. J gave up 3 bases and V 3 bases, and 5 bases lay outside the gene matches. The CDR3 consists of 16 residues. Germline V gene sequence: CDR1 ENHRY, CDR2 SYGVKD. The DNA of the CDR3 is TGTGCCATCAGTGAACTAGCGGGAGTTGGTACAGATACGCAGTATTTT. Translation gives CAISELAGVGTDTQYF.

The genes are TRBV5-4 and TRBJ1-4; D is undetermined. V was pared by 10 bases and J by 8 bases, with 12 bases between. Per the germline V gene, CDR1 is SGHNT and CDR2 is YYREEE (reference sequence). The CDR3 spans 11 residues. The CDR3 here is CAVQFREKLFF. As DNA, the CDR3 is TGTGCCGTCCAATTCAGGGAAAAACTGTTTTTT.

This sequence joins TRBV6-5 and TRBJ1-1; 9 bases agree with TRBD1. V was clipped by 0 bases and J by 10 bases; unmatched bases: 3. The CDR3 runs 13 residues. The germline V gene encodes CDR1 MNHEY and CDR2 SVGAGI. CDR3 in DNA: TGTGCCAGCAGTTACTCGACAGGGGGGGGAGCTTTCTTT. It encodes CASSYSTGGGAFF.

V is TRBV7-9 and J is TRBJ1-3, with D perhaps TRBD1 (6 bases). This CDR3 has 15 amino acids. Trimming pared 2 bases from V and 2 bases from J, leaving 10 bases between. Germline CDR1 SEHNR, CDR2 FQNEAQ (reference sequence). CDR3 nucleotide sequence: TGTGCCAGCAGCTTAAACAGGGAGCCTGGAAACACCATATATTTT. Its translation: CASSLNREPGNTIYF.

This sequence joins TRBV7-8 and TRBJ2-1; 7 bases are a match to TRBD2. The V and J ends lost 4 bases and 2 bases, in that order; junction bases with no gene match: 8. Germline V CDR1 and CDR2: SGHVS, FQNEAQ. The CDR3 runs 16 residues. CDR3 DNA: TGTGCCAGCAGCTGGGTTGGGCTAGCGGCCTACAATGAGCAGTTCTTC. Translation gives CASSWVGLAAYNEQFF.

The chain recombines TRBV30 with TRBJ1-1; no firm D call. V lost 4 bases and J 1 base, leaving 13 bases between the germline ends. The CDR3 is 14 amino acids. CDR1 is GTSNPN and CDR2 is SVGIG in the germline V gene (reference sequence). The DNA of the CDR3 is TGTGCCTGGACGGGCGGGAATTGGAACACTGAAGCTTTCTTT. It encodes CAWTGGNWNTEAFF.

V usage is TRBV9 and J usage is TRBJ1-5, with no clear D. V was clipped by 0 bases and J by 9 bases, with 10 bases between them. Germline V gives CDR1 SGDLS, CDR2 YYNGEE. The CDR3 is made up of 13 amino acids. The CDR3 DNA follows: TGTGCCAGCAGCGTAGAGGCGGAGTCGCCCCAGCATTTT. Amino acid sequence: CASSVEAESPQHF.

The count of this clone is one. The V call is TRBV18, the J call TRBJ1-1, with D perhaps TRBD1 (5 bases). Germline lookup yields CDR1 KGHSH and CDR2 LQKENI. The CDR3 is made up of 18 amino acids. V gave up 3 bases and J gave up 1 base, with 21 bases separating them. This chain's CDR3 is CASSPLTGQTQANTEAFF. The CDR3 DNA reads as TGTGCCAGCTCACCCTTAACCGGACAAACTCAGGCGAACACTGAAGCTTTCTTT. Full variable domain (outside the CDR3, taken from reference TRBV18 and TRBJ1-1): NAGVMQNPRHLVRRRGQEARLRCSPMKGHSHVYWYRQLPEEGLKFMVYLQKENIIDESGMPKERFSAEFPKEGPSILRIQQVVRGDSAAYFCASSPLTGQTQANTEAFFGQGTRLTVV.

This clone was seen a single time. The chain has TRBV28 and TRBJ2-7; TRBD2 is a possible D gene (6 bases). CDR1 and CDR2 from the germline V gene are MDHEN and SYDVKM. The CDR3 is made up of 13 amino acids. Trimming stripped 3 bases from V and 6 bases from J, with 12 bases between. The CDR3 is CASSFRDWGEQYF. The DNA for the CDR3 is TGTGCCAGCAGTTTCCGGGACTGGGGCGAGCAGTACTTC.

This rearrangement joins TRBV5-3 to TRBJ2-7; 10 bases align to TRBD2. TRBV5-3 is an ORF for which the function is uncertain. The V segment lost 3 bases and the J segment 2 bases; nucleotides outside the gene matches: 5. The CDR3 has 15 residues. Here the CDR3 reads CARSSLAGVTYEQYF. DNA of the CDR3: TGTGCCAGAAGCTCTCTAGCGGGAGTTACCTACGAGCAGTACTTC.

The chain has TRBV27 and TRBJ2-7; perhaps TRBD2 as D (6 bases). V gave up 2 bases and J gave up 3 bases, with 8 bases separating them. The germline gives CDR1 MNHEY, CDR2 SMNVEV (reference sequence). CDR3 size: 13 residues. The CDR3 loop is CASSLASDYEQYF. CDR3 DNA: TGTGCCAGCAGTTTAGCTAGCGACTACGAGCAGTACTTC.

The genes are TRBV7-8 and TRBJ2-1; 7 positions match TRBD2. CDR3 length: 17 amino acids. Germline CDR1 is SGHVS and CDR2 is FQNEAQ. The trim removed 4 bases at V and 6 bases at J, leaving 15 bases unmatched. Written as DNA, the CDR3 is TGTGCCAGCAGCTACGGGACTACCTCACGGGTAGGCAATGAGCAGTTCTTC. Translating gives CASSYGTTSRVGNEQFF.

This CDR3 is CASSLFPGGIYYGYTF. The CDR3 region has the DNA TGTGCCAGCAGCTTGTTTCCAGGGGGGATCTACTATGGCTACACCTTC. The genes are TRBV5-6 and TRBJ1-2, with 7 positions matching TRBD1. Looked up from germline, CDR1 is SGHDT and CDR2 is YYEEEE. The J segment lost 3 bases and the V segment lost 1 base, leaving 9 bases of the junction unmatched. This CDR3 is 16 amino acids long.

This rearrangement joins TRBV18 to TRBJ2-6, with D tentatively TRBD1 (5 bases). Germline CDR1 KGHSH, CDR2 LQKENI. The V end was cut by 0 bases, the J end by 4 bases, with 10 bases between. The CDR3 sequence is 16 residues long. The CDR3 coding sequence is TGTGCCAGCTCACCACCGAGCAGGGCCGGGGCCAACGTCCTGACTTTC. Its protein product is CASSPPSRAGANVLTF.

The V call is TRBV7-3, the J call TRBJ2-3, with TRBD2 identical over 7 bases. With 6 bases clipped from V and 6 bases from J, the junction kept 12 bases outside the gene matches. Germline values: CDR1 SGHTA, CDR2 FQGTGA. The CDR3 is 15 residues long. CDR3 loop: CASRPEGLVSDTQYF. The DNA for the CDR3 is TGTGCCAGCAGACCCGAAGGACTAGTGTCGGATACGCAGTATTTT.

The chain is built from TRBV19 and TRBJ2-1, with 11 bases that match TRBD2. J lost 10 bases, V lost 1 base, and 6 bases had no gene match. Germline V gene sequence: CDR1 LNHDA, CDR2 SQIVND (reference sequence). The CDR3 runs to 15 residues. DNA of the CDR3: TGTGCCAGTAGTATAGTTAGCGGGAGGGCCGGGGAGCAGTTCTTC. Its translation: CASSIVSGRAGEQFF.

This clone is a singleton in its sample. The V gene is TRBV13, the J gene TRBJ1-2, with D perhaps matching TRBD1 (5 bases). The germline gives CDR1 PRHDT, CDR2 FYEKMQ (reference sequence). V shed 0 bases and J shed 1 base, with 9 bases lying between them. This CDR3 is 15 amino acids long. CDR3 bases: TGTGCCAGCAGCTTAGGCCCTCAGGGTAACTATGGCTACACCTTC. Translating it yields CASSLGPQGNYGYTF.